This entry lists 30 T cell receptor beta chains sequenced from one sample in a study of shared clonotypes between healthy human individuals. Profiled with immunoSEQ multiplex PCR; TCRdb holds only in-frame clones, not every one. The table shows under 600,000 clones, with roughly 79% occurring only once. The sequenced material came from PBMCs. Receptor source: a middle-aged woman in good health. Some clones in this sample may be carry-over from other donors' samples.

The V and J genes are TRBV6-5 and TRBJ2-1; tentative D call: TRBD1 (6 bases). The V end lost 2 bases, the J end lost 7 bases, and 15 bases lay between the germline ends. This CDR3 contains 15 residues. Germline CDR1 MNHEY, CDR2 SVGAGI. The CDR3 loop reads CASSYKPSGTNEQFF. The CDR3 region has the DNA TGTGCCAGCAGTTACAAACCCTCCGGGACAAATGAGCAGTTCTTC.

The genes are TRBV29-1 and TRBJ2-7, with D perhaps matching TRBD1 (6 bases). The CDR3 covers 13 residues. V lost 7 bases, J lost 4 bases, and 17 bases lay in between. Germline V gene sequence: CDR1 SQVTM, CDR2 ANQGSEA. CDR3 loop: CSASRDTLYEQYF. The CDR3 DNA sequence: TGCAGCGCAAGCCGGGACACATTGTACGAGCAGTACTTC.

The chain recombines TRBV19 with TRBJ2-1; D is uncertain. The CDR3 runs 15 residues. CDR1 and CDR2 from the germline V gene are LNHDA and SQIVND (reference sequence). V lost 3 bases and J 7 bases, leaving 16 bases between the germline ends. The CDR3 DNA is TGTGCCAGTAGTATTACGGCAACCCTCGGGAATGAGCAGTTCTTC. This codes for CASSITATLGNEQFF.

Turning to this clone: A much larger clone sits a single nucleotide away, making a read error possible. The V and J genes are TRBV7-3 and TRBJ1-5, with D maybe TRBD1 (5 bases). There are 15 residues in the CDR3. Per the germline V gene, CDR1 is SGHTA and CDR2 is FQGTGA. The ends were cut back, 2 bases at V and 1 base at J, with 9 bases in the middle. The CDR3 region has the DNA TGTGCCAGCAGCTTAGATGGGGGGAGCAATCAGCCCCAGCATTTT. This translates into CASSLDGGSNQPQHF.

J is TRBJ2-3 and V is TRBV7-3; possible D gene TRBD2, 6 bases. The CDR3 totals 14 residues. In germline, CDR1 is SGHTA, CDR2 FQGTGA. V was clipped by 5 bases and J by 4 bases, with 13 bases between them. The CDR3 nucleotides read TGTGCCAGCAGCCCCCGGGACTCTGCAGATACGCAGTATTTT. It specifies CASSPRDSADTQYF. Supplemented by reference TRBV7-3 and TRBJ2-3, the full variable domain reads GAGVSQTPSNKVTEKGKYVELRCDPISGHTALYWYRQSLGQGPEFLIYFQGTGAADDSGLPNDRFFAVRPEGSVSTLKIQRTERGDSAVYLCASSPRDSADTQYFGPGTRLTVL.

This chain links TRBV7-2 with TRBJ2-7, with 7 bases fitting TRBD1. V gave up 5 bases and J gave up 11 bases; unmatched junction bases: 18. This CDR3 has 15 amino acids. Germline V gene sequence: CDR1 SGHTA, CDR2 FQGNSA. CDR3 protein: CASSPQGEKAETKYF. CDR3 in DNA: TGTGCCAGCAGCCCCCAGGGGGAGAAAGCTGAGACGAAGTACTTC.

The V call is TRBV30, the J call TRBJ2-2, with D perhaps TRBD1 (5 bases). Trimming left V 2 bases short and J 5 bases short, with 15 bases between. Germline V gene data show CDR1 as GTSNPN and CDR2 as SVGIG (reference sequence). The CDR3 extends over 15 amino acids. CDR3 DNA sequence: TGTGCCTGGAGTTCCGGCAGGGTGGGGACCGGGGAGCTGTTTTTT. Translating it yields CAWSSGRVGTGELFF.

In its sample, this clone was seen a few times. The V and J genes are TRBV5-1 and TRBJ2-1; 12 bases line up with TRBD2. V lost 2 bases, J lost 10 bases, and 10 bases stayed unmatched. The CDR3 is 16 amino acids. Per the germline V gene, CDR1 is SGHRS and CDR2 is YFSETQ. CDR3 in DNA: TGCGCCAGCAGCTTCCGACTAGCGGGAGAAGGTCAGGAGCAGTTCTTC. As protein: CASSFRLAGEGQEQFF. Full variable domain (missing parts from reference TRBV5-1 and TRBJ2-1): KAGVTQTPRYLIKTRGQQVTLSCSPISGHRSVSWYQQTPGQGLQFLFEYFSETQRNKGNFPGRFSGRQFSNSRSEMNVSTLELGDSALYLCASSFRLAGEGQEQFFGPGTRLTVL.

V usage is TRBV30 and J usage is TRBJ2-2; D call uncertain. CDR3 length: 12 amino acids. Germline CDR1 GTSNPN, CDR2 SVGIG (reference sequence). V gave up 2 bases and J gave up 4 bases, with 5 bases separating them. The CDR3 loop is CAWSTRTGELFF. DNA of the CDR3: TGTGCCTGGAGTACTCGCACCGGGGAGCTGTTTTTT. Looking up the rest from reference TRBV30 and TRBJ2-2 gives the full variable domain: SQTIHQWPATLVQPVGSPLSLECTVEGTSNPNLYWYRQAAGRGLQLLFYSVGIGQISSEVPQNLSASRPQDRQFILSSKKLLLSDSGFYLCAWSTRTGELFFGEGSRLTVL.

The chain employs TRBV7-2 and TRBJ2-7; TRBD2 aligns across 8 bases. V was clipped by 6 bases and J by 2 bases; unmatched bases: 9. Germline assignment: CDR1 SGHTA and CDR2 FQGNSA. CDR3 length: 15 amino acids. The CDR3 region is CASSPRAAGAYEQYF. The CDR3 nucleotides read TGTGCCAGCAGTCCTCGGGCAGCGGGAGCCTACGAGCAGTACTTC.

CDR3 loop: CATWRGQYNQPQHF. The CDR3 coding sequence is TGTGCCACCTGGCGGGGACAGTATAATCAGCCCCAGCATTTT. V is TRBV19 and J is TRBJ1-5; 7 positions match TRBD1. Trimming at V came to 10 bases and at J to 4 bases, leaving 10 bases not matched to a gene. This CDR3 is 14 amino acids long. Germline-derived CDR1 and CDR2 are LNHDA and SQIVND (reference sequence).

The sample holds a few counts of this clone. This chain joins TRBV5-5 and TRBJ1-3, with D unclear. Deletions cut 4 bases from V and 0 bases from J, with 5 bases between. Germline CDR1 and CDR2: SGHKS and YYEKEE (reference sequence). This CDR3 has 13 residues. CDR3 amino acids: CASSLDSGNTIYF. CDR3 sequence (DNA): TGTGCCAGCAGCCTGGACTCTGGAAACACCATATATTTT.

The count of this clone is one. The chain carries TRBV4-2 and TRBJ2-7, with D maybe TRBD1 (8 bases). CDR1 and CDR2 (germline): LGHNA, YNFKEQ. Trimming cost V 4 bases and J 4 bases, with 17 bases left between them. CDR3 length: 15 residues. CDR3 nucleotides: TGTGCCAGCAGCCGGGGGGGGACAGGCATATACGAGCAGTACTTC. Its protein is CASSRGGTGIYEQYF.

Of note for this clone: Other DNA sequences in this sample translate to the same CDR3. The rearrangement links TRBV9 to TRBJ2-5, with a tentative D call TRBD2 (6 bases). V lost 4 bases and J 3 bases, leaving 10 bases between the germline ends. The CDR3 has 13 residues. Germline V lookup: CDR1 SGDLS, CDR2 YYNGEE. The CDR3 nucleotides read TGTGCCAGCAGCTTCGGGACTGAAGAGACCCAGTACTTC. Amino acids: CASSFGTEETQYF.

The chain carries TRBV6-1 and TRBJ1-4; TRBD1 agrees at 8 bases. J lost 7 bases, V lost 0 bases, and 1 base had no gene match. Looked up from germline, CDR1 is MNHNS and CDR2 is SASEGT. The CDR3 contains 14 residues. The CDR3 reads CASSEADRVEKLFF. The CDR3 DNA follows: TGTGCCAGCAGTGAAGCGGACAGGGTTGAAAAACTGTTTTTT.

The chain recombines TRBV28 with TRBJ2-5, with TRBD2 matching over 7 bases. The V gene end was trimmed by 2 bases and the J gene end by 3 bases; junction bases not matched to a gene: 3. The V gene's germline CDR1 is MDHEN and CDR2 SYDVKM. The CDR3 is 14 amino acids. The DNA for the CDR3 is TGTGCCAGCAGTTTAGGGCTAGCGGAAGAGACCCAGTACTTC. Amino acid sequence: CASSLGLAEETQYF.

The chain couples TRBV7-2 to TRBJ1-5; 9 bases agree with TRBD1. This CDR3 comprises 14 residues. The V gene end was trimmed by 6 bases and the J gene end by 4 bases; junction bases not matched to a gene: 4. Germline-derived CDR1 and CDR2 are SGHTA and FQGNSA. The CDR3 coding sequence is TGTGCCAGCAGAAAGACAGGGGGAAATCAGCCCCAGCATTTT. It codes for CASRKTGGNQPQHF.

The rearrangement uses TRBV10-2 and TRBJ2-7; the match to TRBD1 covers 9 bases. CDR3 size: 15 residues. V gave up 3 bases and J gave up 5 bases; unmatched junction bases: 8. Looked up from germline, CDR1 is WSHSY and CDR2 is SAAADI. The CDR3 loop is CASSETGTGINEQYF. The CDR3 DNA follows: TGCGCCAGCAGTGAAACCGGGACAGGGATTAACGAGCAGTACTTC.

The chain uses TRBV5-4 and TRBJ1-1, with TRBD1 identical over 9 bases. V was clipped by 2 bases and J by 1 base; unmatched bases: 6. The CDR3 consists of 16 residues. The germline V gene encodes CDR1 SGHNT and CDR2 YYREEE (reference sequence). CDR3 in DNA: TGTGCCAGCAGCTTTGGAGGGACAGGGCGGAACACTGAAGCTTTCTTT. This translates into CASSFGGTGRNTEAFF.

Comment on this clone: A far larger clone differs by one base, so this is likely a read error. Other DNA sequences from this sample encode an identical CDR3 as well. V and J are TRBV6-1 and TRBJ1-2, with a tentative D call TRBD1 (6 bases). The CDR3 extends over 16 amino acids. From germline, CDR1 is MNHNS and CDR2 SASEGT. CDR3 sequence: CASSAEDDRPGYGYTF. CDR3 DNA: TGTGCCAGCAGTGCCGAAGACGACAGGCCAGGCTATGGCTATACCTTC.

The rearrangement links TRBV7-3 to TRBJ2-7; possibly TRBD1 or TRBD2 for D (5 bases each). Trimming took off 9 bases at V and 2 bases at J, with 17 bases between the two ends. CDR3 length: 14 residues. Germline CDR1 reads SGHTA; CDR2 reads FQGTGA. The CDR3: CARVWETAPYEQYF. The CDR3, as DNA: TGTGCCAGGGTGTGGGAGACAGCTCCCTACGAGCAGTACTTC.

The CDR3 DNA reads TGTGCCAGCAGCTTAGCGGGCAGCCACACTGAAGCTTTCTTT. Protein: CASSLAGSHTEAFF. The genes are TRBV28 and TRBJ1-1; no reliable D call. The CDR3 covers 14 residues. Germline CDR1 is MDHEN and CDR2 is SYDVKM. Trimming took 6 bases from V and 3 from J, leaving 14 bases between them.

V usage is TRBV7-9 and J usage is TRBJ2-6; D unresolved. V was pared by 4 bases and J by 3 bases, with 16 bases between. This CDR3 has 17 amino acids. CDR1 and CDR2 from the germline V gene are SEHNR and FQNEAQ (reference sequence). The CDR3 DNA is TGTGCCAGCAGCTCACGGGCCAACGCGTTTGGGGCCAACGTCCTGACTTTC. Translating it yields CASSSRANAFGANVLTF.

The chain links TRBV14 to TRBJ2-1, with D hard to call. Deletions cut 1 base from V and 5 bases from J, with 9 bases between. This CDR3 region has 14 residues. The V gene's germline CDR1 is SGHDN and CDR2 FVKESK. For the CDR3, the DNA is TGTGCCAGCAGCCAAGTGGCGGTAAACAATGAGCAGTTCTTC. It specifies CASSQVAVNNEQFF.

The chain links TRBV29-1 to TRBJ2-1; the match to TRBD2 covers 7 bases. This CDR3 comprises 13 residues. Unmatched junction bases numbered 6, after V lost 4 bases and J lost 6 bases. Germline assignment: CDR1 SQVTM and CDR2 ANQGSEA. The CDR3 protein is CSVVGGSFNEQFF. CDR3 nucleotide sequence: TGCAGCGTTGTAGGCGGGAGTTTCAATGAGCAGTTCTTC.

V is TRBV18 and J is TRBJ2-3, with TRBD1 identical over 7 bases. Germline assignment: CDR1 KGHSH and CDR2 LQKENI. With V trimmed by 5 bases and J by 2 bases, 7 bases remained unmatched. The CDR3 totals 15 residues. CDR3 coding DNA: TGTGCCAGCTCAATCCGGGACAGCTTCACAGATACGCAGTATTTT. Translating it yields CASSIRDSFTDTQYF.

The CDR3: CASSPSPFTGGLIYEQYF. The CDR3 DNA reads as TGTGCCAGCAGCCCCAGCCCCTTCACAGGGGGCCTCATCTACGAGCAGTACTTC. V and J are TRBV28 and TRBJ2-7; 9 positions match TRBD1. The CDR3 spans 18 residues. Germline trimming cut 6 bases from V and 3 bases from J; bases unmatched to any gene: 18. Germline V gives CDR1 MDHEN, CDR2 SYDVKM. The full variable domain, its missing parts supplied by reference TRBV28 and TRBJ2-7, is DVKVTQSSRYLVKRTGEKVFLECVQDMDHENMFWYRQDPGLGLRLIYFSYDVKMKEKGDIPEGYSVSREKKERFSLILESASTNQTSMYLCASSPSPFTGGLIYEQYFGPGTRLTVT.

V and J are TRBV18 and TRBJ2-1; 10 positions match TRBD2. Germline V CDR1 and CDR2: KGHSH, LQKENI. Trimming took 3 bases from V and 5 from J; bases not matched to a gene: 7. The CDR3 has 16 amino acids. The CDR3 loop reads CASSPLTGTSDNEQFF. DNA of the CDR3: TGTGCCAGCTCACCCCTTACCGGGACTAGCGACAATGAGCAGTTCTTC.

This chain uses TRBV5-6 with TRBJ1-3; a weak D match, TRBD1 (6 bases). V shed 3 bases and J shed 0 bases, with 13 bases lying between them. The CDR3 totals 16 residues. CDR1 is SGHDT and CDR2 is YYEEEE in the germline V gene. CDR3 sequence (DNA): TGTGCCAGCAGCTCGGGGCAGACAGGCTCTGGAAACACCATATATTTT. Translated, it gives CASSSGQTGSGNTIYF.

This rearrangement joins TRBV6-6 to TRBJ1-2; D is ambiguous. This CDR3 is built from 14 residues. The V and J ends lost 5 bases and 1 base respectively, with 11 bases between them. Per germline, CDR1 MNHNY and CDR2 SVGAGI (reference sequence). The CDR3 sequence is CASSKDAGNYGYTF. CDR3 DNA sequence: TGTGCCAGCAGTAAGGACGCTGGTAACTATGGCTACACCTTC.